Following are 12 T cell receptor beta chains from one sample sequenced in a study of PD-1 blockade in classical Hodgkin lymphoma. TCRdb's table, derived via immunoSEQ multiplex PCR, lists solely in-frame clones and lacks some. The sample has around 30,000 clones; 85% to 90% are singletons. Time point of the sample: newly diagnosed, previously untreated cHL patient sample. From thawed PBMCs, CD4+ T cells were purified using magnetic negative selection. Material for sequencing was CD4+ T cells from blood. These receptors were obtained from a human donor with classical Hodgkin lymphoma.

The rearrangement joins TRBV7-9 to TRBJ1-1; D gene uncertain. Germline V lookup: CDR1 SEHNR, CDR2 FQNEAQ (reference sequence). CDR3 length equals 14 residues. The V end lost 3 bases, the J end lost 7 bases, and 15 bases lay between the germline ends. CDR3 coding DNA: TGTGCCAGCAGCTTGGGTCCCCAAGTTCTTGAAGCTTTCTTT. Amino acid sequence: CASSLGPQVLEAFF.

The chain recombines TRBV18 with TRBJ1-5; 7 bases match TRBD1. Germline V gives CDR1 KGHSH, CDR2 LQKENI. V lost 1 base to trimming and J lost 11 bases; unmatched junction nucleotides: 14. The CDR3 contains 16 residues. The CDR3 nucleotides read TGTGCCAGCTCACCACGAGGCAGGGGGTTAGACTTGGCCCAGCATTTT. Protein sequence: CASSPRGRGLDLAQHF.

The chain recombines TRBV19 with TRBJ2-5, with TRBD2 as a possible D gene (5 bases). V was pared by 0 bases and J by 5 bases, with 10 bases between. Looked up from germline, CDR1 is LNHDA and CDR2 is SQIVND (reference sequence). CDR3 length: 14 residues. CDR3 sequence reads: CASSIDGDLETQYF. CDR3 DNA sequence: TGTGCCAGTAGTATAGACGGGGATCTGGAGACCCAGTACTTC.

The chain has TRBV7-2 and TRBJ1-2; a possible D gene is TRBD1 (5 bases). V lost 4 bases, J lost 2 bases, and 17 bases lay in between. Germline V CDR1 and CDR2: SGHTA, FQGNSA. The CDR3 loop spans 16 amino acids. The CDR3 loop reads CASSSDRQYTNYGYTF. The CDR3 DNA is TGTGCCAGCAGCTCAGACCGACAGTACACCAACTATGGCTACACCTTC.

The J gene is TRBJ2-7, the V gene TRBV7-3; TRBD2 matches at 9 bases. This CDR3 has 15 amino acids. The V gene's germline CDR1 is SGHTA and CDR2 FQGTGA. Losses at the gene ends were 5 bases for V and 0 bases for J; bases not matched to a gene: 5. The CDR3 region is CASSRAAGGSYEQYF. The CDR3 nucleotides read TGTGCCAGCAGCCGGGCAGCGGGGGGCTCCTACGAGCAGTACTTC.

The V call is TRBV18, the J call TRBJ2-3; the D gene could be TRBD1 or TRBD2 (5 bases each). Germline V gene data show CDR1 as KGHSH and CDR2 as LQKENI. This CDR3 spans 16 amino acids. Trimming left V 3 bases short and J 3 bases short, with 16 bases between. The CDR3 DNA reads as TGTGCCAGCTCACCGCGAGGGGCGCAATTAACAGATACGCAGTATTTT. Translated: CASSPRGAQLTDTQYF.

The CDR3 DNA follows: TGTGCCAGCAGTTACGACAGGGGGCCTGGAAACACCATATATTTT. Protein product: CASSYDRGPGNTIYF. This chain joins TRBV6-5 and TRBJ1-3; TRBD1 aligns across 10 bases. Per the germline V gene, CDR1 is MNHEY and CDR2 is SVGAGI. The J segment lost 2 bases and the V segment lost 2 bases, leaving 0 bases of the junction unmatched. CDR3 length: 15 residues.

The rearrangement links TRBV5-6 to TRBJ2-3; 8 bases align to TRBD2. The length of the CDR3 is 15 residues. Germline assignment: CDR1 SGHDT and CDR2 YYEEEE. With 0 bases clipped from V and 1 base from J, the junction kept 1 base outside the gene matches. CDR3 sequence: CASSLVSGGTDTQYF. The DNA for the CDR3 is TGTGCCAGCAGCTTGGTTAGCGGGGGCACAGATACGCAGTATTTT.

The rearrangement links TRBV5-1 to TRBJ1-1, with D uncertain. The germline gives CDR1 SGHRS, CDR2 YFSETQ. Between the trimmed V and J ends, which lost 4 bases and 0 bases, there was a span of 7 bases. This CDR3 region has 13 residues. In DNA form, the CDR3 reads TGCGCCAGCAGCCCACCACTGAACACTGAAGCTTTCTTT. It encodes CASSPPLNTEAFF.

In DNA form, the CDR3 reads TGTGCCAGCAGCTTAGCGGCTAGCGGGGTCGGGGAGCTGTTTTTT. This sequence encodes CASSLAASGVGELFF. The genes are TRBV7-2 and TRBJ2-2; 9 nucleotides match TRBD2. Per the germline V gene, CDR1 is SGHTA and CDR2 is FQGNSA. The CDR3 has 15 amino acids. Trimming took 0 bases from V and 7 from J; bases not matched to a gene: 3.

The chain links TRBV5-6 to TRBJ1-1; D gene uncertain. The CDR3 runs 14 residues. Trimming left V 1 base short and J 2 bases short, with 9 bases between. Germline values: CDR1 SGHDT, CDR2 YYEEEE. The CDR3 sequence: CASSLNAINTEAFF. As DNA, the CDR3 is TGTGCCAGCAGCTTGAACGCCATCAACACTGAAGCTTTCTTT.

This chain joins TRBV5-6 and TRBJ1-2; no definite D call. From germline, CDR1 is SGHDT and CDR2 YYEEEE. This CDR3 has 13 residues. With 2 bases removed from V and 6 bases from J, the gap between germline ends came to 11 bases. CDR3 DNA sequence: TGTGCCAGCAGCTTAGGACGGAGGGATGGCTACACCTTC. It is translated as CASSLGRRDGYTF.